The sequence of this TCR beta chain was determined in a study of shared clonotypes between healthy human individuals. As for the study in general: The people who gave samples were two women and a few men aged 18 to 49. Points from the study as a whole: Estimated richness values were generally larger in naive subsets than in memory subsets.

With respect to this clone: The antigen remains undetermined.

Sorted-subset replicate PCR reactions were performed with approximately 0.2 ug DNA, corresponding to roughly 30,000 T cell genomes. Methods used by the authors: ImmunoSEQ output held junction-only sequences without quality scores, so filtering differed. TCRdb's copy holds only in-frame clones and misses some; the assay was immunoSEQ multiplex PCR. D and trimming were read from the DNA, whereas the V and J calls and clone size are those reported in that table. The sample has fewer than 3 million clones, about 90% seen once. Input material: naive CD4+ T cells from PBMCs. Stated subset: CD45RA+ positively selected. The receptor was isolated from a man between 18 and 29 years old in good health. Some clones in this sample may be carry-over from other donors' samples.

The CDR3 loop reads CASSRTGGETQYF. CDR3 sequence (DNA): TGCGCCAGCTCTAGGACAGGGGGAGAGACCCAGTACTTC. The chain links TRBV10-1 to TRBJ2-5; TRBD1 matches at 10 bases. The CDR3 has 13 amino acids. With V trimmed by 8 bases and J by 4 bases, 4 bases remained unmatched. The germline V gene encodes CDR1 WNHNN and CDR2 SYGVQD (reference sequence).